This entry lists 32 T cell receptor beta chains sequenced from one sample in a study of beta chain features in type 1 diabetes. Whole-study findings and limits: Significant though moderate, a shortening of TCRB CDR3s appeared in all four CD4+ subsets of Type 1 diabetes patients.

The investigators reverse transcribed all of the isolated RNA, so they sequenced expressed TCRB transcripts. Using immunoSEQ multiplex PCR, the repertoire was profiled, and TCRdb retains in-frame clones only, with some absent. The data show more than 250,000 clones, with just over 20% seen just once and more than 0.025% held by the top ten. These TCRs are of unknown antigen specificity. The sample consisted of naive CD4+ T cells from blood. The receptors shown here come from a woman in her thirties or forties with type 1 diabetes.

The rearrangement uses TRBV5-1 and TRBJ2-7, with D perhaps matching TRBD1 (5 bases). This CDR3 is built from 14 residues. V was trimmed by 4 bases and J by 2 bases, leaving 13 bases between them. The germline CDR1 and CDR2 sequences are SGHRS and YFSETQ. The CDR3 spells CASSLPSGTYEQYF. CDR3 in DNA: TGCGCCAGCAGCCTCCCCTCAGGGACCTACGAGCAGTACTTC.

This clone was seen only a few times. The gene calls are TRBV6-4 and TRBJ1-6; 7 bases are a match to TRBD1. The V gene's germline CDR1 is MRHNA and CDR2 SNTAGT. The CDR3 totals 14 residues. The junction had 6 bases not matched to a gene; V was cut back by 4 bases and J by 9 bases. The CDR3 sequence: CASSGQGRGSPLHF. The CDR3 DNA follows: TGTGCCAGCAGTGGACAGGGAAGAGGTTCACCCCTCCACTTT.

The genes are TRBV28 and TRBJ1-3, with a tentative D call TRBD1 (5 bases). The CDR3 is made up of 14 amino acids. The germline V gene encodes CDR1 MDHEN and CDR2 SYDVKM. V was pared by 3 bases and J by 4 bases, with 10 bases between. CDR3: CASSLTADGNTIYF. DNA of the CDR3: TGTGCCAGCAGTTTGACAGCTGACGGAAACACCATATATTTT.

The V gene is TRBV5-4, the J gene TRBJ2-1; D possibly corresponds to TRBD2 (6 bases). Trimming stripped 5 bases from V and 3 bases from J, with 21 bases between. Germline V gives CDR1 SGHNT, CDR2 YYREEE (reference sequence). This CDR3 is built from 17 residues. The CDR3 region is CASSSGVGTPGYNEQFF. CDR3 DNA sequence: TGTGCCAGCAGTTCGGGTGTGGGGACTCCTGGCTACAATGAGCAGTTCTTC.

The V gene is TRBV28, the J gene TRBJ2-1; TRBD2 matches at 10 bases. Germline CDR1 reads MDHEN; CDR2 reads SYDVKM. V lost 6 bases to trimming and J lost 7 bases; unmatched junction nucleotides: 9. The CDR3 totals 15 residues. For the CDR3, the DNA is TGTGCCAGCAGGCCTACTAGCGGGAACTGGAATGAGCAGTTCTTC. Translated: CASRPTSGNWNEQFF.

This clone was seen a handful of times. V is TRBV4-2 and J is TRBJ1-5; D unclear. V gave up 3 bases and J gave up 3 bases, with 12 bases separating them. This CDR3 contains 15 residues. The germline gives CDR1 LGHNA, CDR2 YNFKEQ. The CDR3 is CASSHAATNNQPQHF. As DNA, the CDR3 is TGTGCCAGCAGCCATGCGGCTACTAACAATCAGCCCCAGCATTTT.

This clone has only a few counts. The rearrangement links TRBV9 to TRBJ2-5; no clear D gene. Trimming took 2 bases from V and 5 from J, leaving 13 bases between them. The CDR3 sequence is 14 residues long. Germline CDR1 SGDLS, CDR2 YYNGEE. The CDR3 DNA is TGTGCCAGCAGCGTCCCCGGAGCACTTGAGACCCAGTACTTC. Translated, it gives CASSVPGALETQYF.

In this sample, this clone turned up a few times. The chain links TRBV7-2 to TRBJ1-2, with 9 bases lining up with TRBD1. Germline V gives CDR1 SGHTA, CDR2 FQGNSA. The CDR3 totals 16 residues. V lost 5 bases, J lost 4 bases, and 11 bases stayed unmatched. CDR3 sequence (DNA): TGTGCCAGCAGCCCCGGGACAGGGAGGGCGGGCTATGGCTACACCTTC. It codes for CASSPGTGRAGYGYTF.

This clone was found a few times. The chain uses TRBV6-6 and TRBJ2-1; the D gene is possibly TRBD1 (6 bases). This CDR3 region has 14 residues. CDR1 and CDR2 (germline): MNHNY, SVGAGI (reference sequence). Trimming pared 1 base from V and 6 bases from J, leaving 10 bases between. The CDR3 DNA is TGTGCCAGCAGTTACTTGGACAGCCCCAATGAGCAGTTCTTC. It is translated as CASSYLDSPNEQFF.

The V and J genes are TRBV6-5 and TRBJ2-7; 10 bases map to TRBD1. Trimming cost V 2 bases and J 4 bases; bases outside gene matches: 2. CDR3 length: 14 amino acids. The germline CDR1 and CDR2 sequences are MNHEY and SVGAGI. The CDR3 sequence: CASSYDRGPYEQYF. In nucleotides, the CDR3 is TGTGCCAGCAGTTACGACAGGGGGCCATACGAGCAGTACTTC.

The chain is built from TRBV6-6 and TRBJ1-3; no clear D. Germline CDR1 and CDR2: MNHNY and SVGAGI (reference sequence). CDR3 length: 12 residues. Trimming removed 6 bases from V and 0 bases from J, with 3 bases in between. CDR3 nucleotide sequence: TGTGCCAGCAGCCACTCTGGAAACACCATATATTTT. Amino acid sequence: CASSHSGNTIYF.

The V gene is TRBV18, the J gene TRBJ2-3, with D maybe TRBD2 (5 bases). Deletions cut 2 bases from V and 2 bases from J, with 11 bases between. CDR3 length: 15 residues. CDR1 and CDR2 from the germline V gene are KGHSH and LQKENI. The CDR3 bases are TGTGCCAGCTCACCAGTGCCGGGGTACACAGATACGCAGTATTTT. Amino acids: CASSPVPGYTDTQYF.

This clone was detected only a few times. The chain combines TRBV9 with TRBJ1-1; D is possibly TRBD1 (6 bases). V gave up 4 bases and J gave up 1 base, with 14 bases separating them. There are 15 residues in the CDR3. Germline values: CDR1 SGDLS, CDR2 YYNGEE. CDR3 region: CASSPRPDRNTEAFF. For the CDR3, the DNA is TGTGCCAGCAGCCCCCGACCGGACAGGAACACTGAAGCTTTCTTT.

This clone was seen only a few times. The rearrangement joins TRBV4-3 to TRBJ2-2; 11 nucleotides agree with TRBD1. V lost 6 bases to trimming and J lost 5 bases; unmatched junction nucleotides: 5. Germline CDR1 and CDR2: LGHNA and YSLEER. This CDR3 comprises 15 residues. This chain's CDR3 is CASSLDRGRTGELFF. In nucleotides, the CDR3 is TGCGCCAGCAGTTTGGACAGGGGGCGAACCGGGGAGCTGTTTTTT.

This sequence joins TRBV30 and TRBJ2-2, with TRBD2 identical over 11 bases. The germline V gene has CDR1 GTSNPN and CDR2 SVGIG (reference sequence). The CDR3 covers 16 residues. J lost 2 bases, V lost 7 bases, and 9 bases had no gene match. CDR3 amino acids: CAYSGTSGFNTGELFF. CDR3 bases: TGTGCCTACTCCGGGACTAGCGGTTTCAACACCGGGGAGCTGTTTTTT.

CDR3 DNA: TGTGCCAGCAGGACAGGGGTAGGCTACACCTTC. The encoded protein is CASRTGVGYTF. The chain combines TRBV7-2 with TRBJ1-2, with 8 bases aligning to TRBD1. This CDR3 is 11 amino acids long. V was pared by 6 bases and J by 8 bases, with 2 bases of the junction left unmatched. Germline lookup yields CDR1 SGHTA and CDR2 FQGNSA.

The rearrangement joins TRBV28 to TRBJ1-2; D not certain. Trimming stripped 7 bases from V and 4 bases from J, with 10 bases between. CDR1 is MDHEN and CDR2 is SYDVKM in the germline V gene. The CDR3 is 12 amino acids. This chain's CDR3 is CASKEGSYGYTF. The CDR3 coding sequence is TGTGCCAGCAAGGAGGGATCCTATGGCTACACCTTC.

This chain's CDR3 is CASSLAPVSGQGFNRDYTF. CDR3 DNA: TGCGCCAGCAGCTTGGCCCCAGTTTCGGGACAGGGGTTCAATAGGGACTACACCTTC. The chain joins TRBV5-1 to TRBJ1-2; TRBD1 agrees at 10 bases. The CDR3 runs to 19 residues. V trimming: 0 bases; J trimming: 10 bases; junction bases outside the gene matches: 21. Germline CDR1 and CDR2: SGHRS and YFSETQ.

The chain recombines TRBV18 with TRBJ2-7; D might be TRBD1 (6 bases). Trimming pared 2 bases from V and 2 bases from J, leaving 10 bases between. This CDR3 contains 14 residues. Germline V gene sequence: CDR1 KGHSH, CDR2 LQKENI. CDR3 DNA sequence: TGTGCCAGCTCACCAACAGGGATCCCCTACGAGCAGTACTTC. Amino acid sequence: CASSPTGIPYEQYF. Drawing the rest from reference TRBV18 and TRBJ2-7, the complete variable domain is NAGVMQNPRHLVRRRGQEARLRCSPMKGHSHVYWYRQLPEEGLKFMVYLQKENIIDESGMPKERFSAEFPKEGPSILRIQQVVRGDSAAYFCASSPTGIPYEQYFGPGTRLTVT.

This clone was seen a handful of times. V usage is TRBV30 and J usage is TRBJ2-5, with TRBD2 matching over 10 bases. CDR3 length equals 13 residues. After removal of 4 bases from V and 5 bases from J, the junction contained 4 bases not matched to a gene. CDR1 GTSNPN and CDR2 SVGIG come from the germline V gene (reference sequence). DNA for the CDR3: TGTGCCTGGACTAGCGGGAGTAGGGAGACCCAGTACTTC. Translated: CAWTSGSRETQYF.

This clone was picked up a small number of times. V gene TRBV6-5 combines with J gene TRBJ2-5; tentatively, D is TRBD2 (5 bases). The ends were cut back, 3 bases at V and 2 bases at J, with 10 bases in the middle. CDR1 and CDR2 (germline): MNHEY, SVGAGI. This CDR3 contains 14 residues. Here the CDR3 DNA reads TGTGCCAGCAGTTATTCACTAGTACAAGAGACCCAGTACTTC. Its translation: CASSYSLVQETQYF.

The rearrangement links TRBV15 to TRBJ2-5; TRBD1 might be the D (6 bases). Trimming removed 5 bases from V and 2 bases from J, with 15 bases in between. CDR3 length: 15 residues. CDR1 is LNHNV and CDR2 is YYDKDF in the germline V gene (reference sequence). CDR3 sequence reads: CATSLRTVGQETQYF. The CDR3 nucleotides read TGTGCCACCAGCCTAAGGACAGTCGGGCAAGAGACCCAGTACTTC.

This clone has a handful of counts. This chain connects TRBV9 to TRBJ1-4, with no clear D. This CDR3 region has 15 residues. In germline, CDR1 is SGDLS, CDR2 YYNGEE. The germline V and J ends were trimmed by 3 bases and 2 bases, with 11 bases remaining between them. The CDR3 nucleotides are TGTGCCAGCAGCGCGGCCGGGGTCACTAATGAAAAACTGTTTTTT. It encodes CASSAAGVTNEKLFF.

The sample holds a few counts of this clone. The V and J genes are TRBV30 and TRBJ1-1, with 10 bases matching TRBD1. The V gene's germline CDR1 is GTSNPN and CDR2 SVGIG (reference sequence). There are 14 residues in the CDR3. J lost 6 bases, V lost 0 bases, and 4 bases had no gene match. In DNA form, the CDR3 reads TGTGCCTGGAGTGTCGGACAGGGGGTACCTGAAGCTTTCTTT. This codes for CAWSVGQGVPEAFF.

The V call is TRBV7-9, the J call TRBJ2-1, with D unresolved. Germline V gene sequence: CDR1 SEHNR, CDR2 FQNEAQ (reference sequence). Deletions cut 3 bases from V and 3 bases from J, with 12 bases between. The CDR3 is made up of 15 amino acids. The chain's CDR3 is CASSFTGSFYNEQFF. CDR3 DNA: TGTGCCAGCAGCTTTACGGGTTCCTTCTACAATGAGCAGTTCTTC.

V and J are TRBV13 and TRBJ2-4; a possible D gene is TRBD2 (5 bases). The germline V and J ends were trimmed by 5 bases and 0 bases, with 17 bases remaining between them. Germline-derived CDR1 and CDR2 are PRHDT and FYEKMQ (reference sequence). This CDR3 contains 17 residues. CDR3: CASSPLVSDLAKNIQYF. CDR3 sequence (DNA): TGTGCCAGCAGCCCACTAGTGAGTGACCTAGCCAAAAACATTCAGTACTTC.

A few counts support this clone. V gene TRBV6-6 combines with J gene TRBJ2-6; D remains ambiguous. This CDR3 is 12 amino acids long. Germline V gene sequence: CDR1 MNHNY, CDR2 SVGAGI (reference sequence). The ends were cut back, 7 bases at V and 2 bases at J, with 3 bases in the middle. The DNA of the CDR3 is TGTGCCAGCACTGCTGGGGCCAACGTCCTGACTTTC. Protein sequence: CASTAGANVLTF.

The V and J genes are TRBV11-1 and TRBJ2-3, with 8 bases fitting TRBD1. This CDR3 contains 14 residues. After removal of 4 bases from V and 6 bases from J, the junction contained 6 bases not matched to a gene. CDR1 and CDR2 from the germline V gene are SGHAT and FQDESV (reference sequence). CDR3 region: CASSSLRGLDTQYF. The CDR3 DNA reads as TGTGCCAGCAGCTCCCTCAGGGGGCTGGATACGCAGTATTTT.

This clone was detected only a few times. The J gene is TRBJ1-1, the V gene TRBV5-6; 9 bases map to TRBD1. The CDR3 consists of 13 residues. Germline-derived CDR1 and CDR2 are SGHDT and YYEEEE. V shed 3 bases, J shed 5 bases, and the junction held 2 bases outside the gene matches. The CDR3 DNA reads as TGTGCCAGCAGCTGGACAGGGGAAACTGAAGCTTTCTTT. This sequence encodes CASSWTGETEAFF.

V gene TRBV29-1 combines with J gene TRBJ2-3; 11 bases match TRBD1. The germline gives CDR1 SQVTM, CDR2 ANQGSEA. The V segment lost 6 bases and the J segment 5 bases; nucleotides outside the gene matches: 1. There are 12 residues in the CDR3. The CDR3: CSVGTGGDTQYF. The CDR3, as DNA: TGCAGCGTGGGGACAGGGGGAGATACGCAGTATTTT.

The gene calls are TRBV7-2 and TRBJ2-3; D gene unclear. The CDR3 spans 13 residues. Germline loops: CDR1 SGHTA, CDR2 FQGNSA. Trimming removed 3 bases from V and 2 bases from J, with 6 bases in between. The CDR3 loop is CASSLAATDTQYF. The CDR3, as DNA: TGTGCCAGCAGCTTGGCGGCCACAGATACGCAGTATTTT. Variable domain in full (rest from reference TRBV7-2 and TRBJ2-3): GAGVSQSPSNKVTEKGKDVELRCDPISGHTALYWYRQSLGQGLEFLIYFQGNSAPDKSGLPSDRFSAERTGGSVSTLTIQRTQQEDSAVYLCASSLAATDTQYFGPGTRLTVL.

This clone has just a few counts. The chain uses TRBV5-4 and TRBJ2-1, with 8 bases aligning to TRBD2. Germline V gives CDR1 SGHNT, CDR2 YYREEE (reference sequence). The CDR3 consists of 15 residues. V trimming: 1 base; J trimming: 8 bases; junction bases outside the gene matches: 8. CDR3 sequence: CASSLSSGSNDEQFF. The CDR3, as DNA: TGTGCCAGCAGCTTGTCCAGCGGGAGTAACGATGAGCAGTTCTTC.